This entry lists 24 T cell receptor beta chains sequenced from one sample in a study of high-grade serous ovarian cancer treatment subgroups. Clones were sequenced by immunoSEQ multiplex PCR, and TCRdb holds only the in-frame ones, with some missing. The sample yields 2,600 or so clones, roughly 72% seen once. Tumor samples were taken before definitive surgery or chemotherapy. Material: tumor tissue. The origin of the receptors is a human donor with high-grade serous ovarian cancer.

As to this clone: At the DNA level, this CDR3 is encoded by other sequences in the same sample as well. This chain connects TRBV7-6 to TRBJ2-1; possible D gene TRBD1, 5 bases. The CDR3 has 13 residues. V lost 2 bases and J 3 bases, leaving 5 bases between the germline ends. The germline V gene has CDR1 SGHVS and CDR2 FNYEAQ. As DNA, the CDR3 is TGTGCCAGCAGCTTACAGGGCTACAATGAGCAGTTCTTC. It translates to CASSLQGYNEQFF.

The chain uses TRBV6-5 and TRBJ2-3; D may be TRBD2 (5 bases). V lost 4 bases and J lost 0, with 11 bases in between. Germline CDR1 and CDR2: MNHEY and SVGAGI. CDR3 length: 15 residues. The CDR3 DNA reads as TGTGCCAGCAGTTTAGCCGGGAAGAGCACAGATACGCAGTATTTT. Its translation: CASSLAGKSTDTQYF.

V gene TRBV28 combines with J gene TRBJ2-1, with D perhaps matching TRBD2 (5 bases). Trimming pared 6 bases from V and 4 bases from J, leaving 13 bases between. CDR3 length: 14 residues. Germline loops: CDR1 MDHEN, CDR2 SYDVKM. CDR3 in DNA: TGTGCCAGCAGAGGAAGCGGAGAGTACAATGAGCAGTTCTTC. It yields the protein CASRGSGEYNEQFF.

This clone was counted between two and nine times. The DNA of the CDR3 is TGTGCCAGCTCACCAGCAGGACAGGGGAACACCGGGGAGCTGTTTTTT. Translated, it gives CASSPAGQGNTGELFF. The rearrangement links TRBV18 to TRBJ2-2, with TRBD1 matching over 8 bases. This CDR3 spans 16 amino acids. Germline CDR1 and CDR2: KGHSH and LQKENI. The V gene end was trimmed by 2 bases and the J gene end by 1 base; junction bases not matched to a gene: 3.

V and J are TRBV14 and TRBJ1-4; no reliable D call. The germline V gene encodes CDR1 SGHDN and CDR2 FVKESK. The V gene lost 1 base and the J gene lost 10 bases, with 10 bases spanning the gap. CDR3 length: 13 amino acids. The CDR3 DNA follows: TGTGCCAGCAGCCAAGCCTATCTAGGAAAACTGTTTTTT. This gives the protein CASSQAYLGKLFF.

The V and J genes are TRBV27 and TRBJ2-2; no clear D. V lost 7 bases and J 6 bases, leaving 9 bases between the germline ends. Germline-derived CDR1 and CDR2 are MNHEY and SMNVEV (reference sequence). The CDR3 runs to 12 residues. The chain's CDR3 is CASKRVAGELFF. The CDR3 nucleotides read TGTGCCAGCAAAAGGGTAGCCGGGGAGCTGTTTTTT.

The chain joins TRBV4-1 to TRBJ2-1; 10 bases fit TRBD1. With 1 base clipped from V and 7 bases from J, the junction kept 7 bases outside the gene matches. The CDR3 totals 16 residues. The germline V gene has CDR1 MGHRA and CDR2 YSYEKL. The CDR3 DNA reads as TGCGCCAGCAGCCAAGTTAGGGACAGGGGATTGAATGAGCAGTTCTTC. It yields the protein CASSQVRDRGLNEQFF.

This clone is large (0.1 to 1%) within its sample. V gene TRBV11-2 combines with J gene TRBJ2-1; TRBD2 matches 8 bases. Trimming removed 0 bases from V and 9 bases from J; junction bases left unmatched: 4. Germline V lookup: CDR1 SGHAT, CDR2 FQNNGV. The CDR3 is made up of 14 amino acids. CDR3 amino acids: CASSLDLAGGEQFF. The DNA for the CDR3 is TGTGCCAGCAGCTTAGATCTAGCGGGTGGTGAGCAGTTCTTC.

The V call is TRBV11-2, the J call TRBJ2-1; D unclear. V lost 4 bases and J lost 0, with 7 bases in between. The CDR3 spans 14 residues. Germline V gives CDR1 SGHAT, CDR2 FQNNGV. The CDR3 protein is CASSSSRSYNEQFF. CDR3 coding DNA: TGTGCCAGCAGCTCATCACGCTCCTACAATGAGCAGTTCTTC. Combining the CDR3 with reference TRBV11-2 and TRBJ2-1 gives the whole variable domain EAGVAQSPRYKIIEKRQSVAFWCNPISGHATLYWYQQILGQGPKLLIQFQNNGVVDDSQLPKDRFSAERLKGVDSTLKIQPAKLEDSAVYLCASSSSRSYNEQFFGPGTRLTVL.

This rearrangement joins TRBV2 to TRBJ1-2, with D perhaps matching TRBD1 (5 bases). This CDR3 has 15 amino acids. V lost 3 bases and J lost 7, with 18 bases in between. Germline CDR1 and CDR2: SNHLY and FYNNEI. The CDR3: CASSEGEGSFFGYTF. The DNA of the CDR3 is TGTGCCAGCAGTGAGGGGGAGGGATCTTTCTTTGGCTACACCTTC.

This clone is large (0.1 to 1%) within its sample. V is TRBV19 and J is TRBJ1-1; D not resolved. The V end was cut by 10 bases, the J end by 1 base, with 13 bases between. The CDR3 runs to 13 residues. CDR1 LNHDA and CDR2 SQIVND come from the germline V gene (reference sequence). CDR3 sequence reads: CATLPRANTEAFF. CDR3 nucleotide sequence: TGTGCCACTCTTCCTCGAGCGAACACTGAAGCTTTCTTT.

CDR3 nucleotides: TGTGCCAGCAGCCCCAGCGGGAGAGGGTACAATGAGCAGTTCTTC. As protein: CASSPSGRGYNEQFF. J is TRBJ2-1 and V is TRBV7-3, with 8 bases that match TRBD2. The CDR3 has 15 amino acids. The germline V gene has CDR1 SGHTA and CDR2 FQGTGA. J was trimmed by 4 bases and V by 5 bases; bases with no gene match: 7. Together with reference TRBV7-3 and TRBJ2-1, the CDR3 gives the full variable domain: GAGVSQTPSNKVTEKGKYVELRCDPISGHTALYWYRQSLGQGPEFLIYFQGTGAADDSGLPNDRFFAVRPEGSVSTLKIQRTERGDSAVYLCASSPSGRGYNEQFFGPGTRLTVL.

The V gene is TRBV6-5, the J gene TRBJ2-5; possibly TRBD2 for D (6 bases). The J call is uncertain, as TRBJ2-7 better fits the DNA end. The CDR3 runs to 14 residues. CDR1 is MNHEY, CDR2 SVGAGI, per germline. The CDR3 DNA reads TGTGCCAGCAGTTACTCGTTTAGCGGCGCCGAGCAGTACTTC. Translating gives CASSYSFSGAEQYF.

This clone has a handful of counts. The chain joins TRBV9 to TRBJ2-1, with 8 bases fitting TRBD1. V shed 3 bases, J shed 1 base, and the junction held 6 bases outside the gene matches. CDR1 is SGDLS and CDR2 is YYNGEE in the germline V gene. The CDR3 has 16 amino acids. The DNA of the CDR3 is TGTGCCAGCAGCGCAAGACAGGGGACTTCCTACAATGAGCAGTTCTTC. It translates to CASSARQGTSYNEQFF.

This clone was seen only a few times. The CDR3 protein is CASSVAWGYEQYF. In DNA form, the CDR3 reads TGTGCCAGCAGCGTAGCTTGGGGTTACGAGCAGTACTTC. The chain carries TRBV9 and TRBJ2-7; D gene ambiguous. The germline gives CDR1 SGDLS, CDR2 YYNGEE. CDR3 size: 13 residues. Trimming left V 0 bases short and J 4 bases short, with 8 bases between.

V is TRBV7-6 and J is TRBJ2-7; D is undetermined. Germline CDR1 SGHVS, CDR2 FNYEAQ. V was shortened by 4 bases and J by 7 bases, with 14 bases between the two germline ends. The CDR3 has 13 amino acids. CDR3 nucleotide sequence: TGTGCCAGCAGCTCCGGACCAGGTCGGGAGCAGTACTTC. Translation gives CASSSGPGREQYF.

This rearrangement joins TRBV7-2 to TRBJ2-5; D perhaps matches TRBD2 (6 bases). The CDR3 is 16 residues long. The V end lost 5 bases, the J end lost 3 bases, and 19 bases lay between the germline ends. Germline V CDR1 and CDR2: SGHTA, FQGNSA. The CDR3 region has the DNA TGTGCCAGCAGCCTTTCCACGGGGGAAGCGGAAGAGACCCAGTACTTC. Protein product: CASSLSTGEAEETQYF.

This clone occurred once. The J gene is TRBJ2-1, the V gene TRBV11-2; the D is unclear. Per germline, CDR1 SGHAT and CDR2 FQNNGV. This CDR3 region has 12 residues. Trimming took off 11 bases at V and 1 base at J, with 9 bases between the two ends. The CDR3 bases are TGTGCCTCGACCCGTTCCTACAATGAGCAGTTCTTC. This encodes CASTRSYNEQFF.

The rearrangement links TRBV4-2 to TRBJ2-1; TRBD2 matches at 13 bases. The germline V gene has CDR1 LGHNA and CDR2 YNFKEQ. Losses at the gene ends were 0 bases for V and 8 bases for J; bases not matched to a gene: 13. This CDR3 comprises 19 residues. CDR3 region: CASSQDPTILAGGGHEQFF. Written as DNA, the CDR3 is TGTGCCAGCAGCCAAGACCCGACCATACTAGCGGGGGGGGGTCATGAGCAGTTCTTC.

The chain has TRBV27 and TRBJ2-3, with 7 positions matching TRBD2. The junction had 7 bases not matched to a gene; V was cut back by 2 bases and J by 2 bases. The CDR3 is 16 residues long. The V gene's germline CDR1 is MNHEY and CDR2 SMNVEV (reference sequence). The CDR3 spells CASSLGTNRYTDTQYF. The CDR3 DNA reads as TGTGCCAGCAGTTTAGGGACTAATAGGTACACAGATACGCAGTATTTT.

Details on this clone: This may come from a read error, since a much larger clone is one base off. This chain joins TRBV20-1 and TRBJ1-2; D call uncertain. Trimming stripped 0 bases from V and 7 bases from J, with 3 bases between. Germline-derived CDR1 and CDR2 are DFQATT and SNEGSKA (reference sequence). This CDR3 region has 10 residues. CDR3 loop: CSARDCGYTF. The DNA of the CDR3 is TGCAGTGCTAGAGACTGTGGCTACACCTTC.

The chain carries TRBV7-6 and TRBJ1-5; D is undetermined. Per the germline V gene, CDR1 is SGHVS and CDR2 is FNYEAQ. The V gene lost 1 base and the J gene lost 1 base, with 2 bases spanning the gap. CDR3 length: 13 amino acids. The CDR3 is CASSLDSNQPQHF. CDR3 nucleotides: TGTGCCAGCAGCTTAGACAGCAATCAGCCCCAGCATTTT.

The chain links TRBV22-1 to TRBJ2-7. TRBV22-1 is labeled a pseudogene. The CDR3 covers 14 residues. CDR3 sequence (DNA): TGTCCTGGGAGCGCACTGGTGGATTCCTACGAGCAGTACTTC. Its protein product is CPGSALVDSYEQYF.

The chain is built from TRBV20-1 and TRBJ2-5; D unclear. Germline V CDR1 and CDR2: DFQATT, SNEGSKA (reference sequence). The CDR3 loop spans 10 amino acids. V was clipped by 8 bases and J by 4 bases, with 8 bases between them. The CDR3 DNA sequence: TGCAGTCAAGCGCGAGAGACCCAGTACTTC. It yields the protein CSQARETQYF.